These 21 T cell receptor beta chains were sequenced from one sample in a study of T cell clonality in common variable immunodeficiency. Profiling relied on immunoSEQ multiplex PCR, and the TCRdb table lists in-frame clones only, not all of them. The data show some 38,000 clones, with none appearing a single time. Sequences were obtained from peripheral blood mononuclear cells. The receptors shown here come from a person between 18 and 69 years old in good health.

This clone has ten or more counts. The CDR3 end lies 3 residues beyond the end of the read and is filled in from the germline J gene. The chain employs TRBV6-4 and TRBJ2-3; possible D gene TRBD2, 6 bases. The V and J ends lost 3 bases and 0 bases respectively, with 10 bases between them. Germline loops: CDR1 MRHNA, CDR2 SNTAGT. The CDR3 loop spans 15 amino acids. CDR3: CASSERTTSTDTQYF. The part of the CDR3 DNA that was read is TGTGCCAGCAGTGAGCGGACTACTAGCACAGATACG.

As regards this clone: Sequencing ends 3 residues short of the CDR3 end; the germline J gene provides the rest. The genes are TRBV30 and TRBJ1-2, with a possible D match to TRBD1 (5 bases). This CDR3 has 11 residues. Germline V gene sequence: CDR1 GTSNPN, CDR2 SVGIG (reference sequence). The CDR3 is CAWTPGGDYTF. CDR3 DNA, as far as it was read: TGTGCCTGGACCCCTGGAGGGGAC.

This clone has just a few counts. The read falls 3 residues short of the CDR3 end, and the missing part is taken from the germline J gene. The V call is TRBV19, the J call TRBJ1-2, with D unresolved. CDR3 length: 15 residues. In germline, CDR1 is LNHDA, CDR2 SQIVND (reference sequence). CDR3 bases read: TGTGCCAGTAGTATAGTCAGGACTAGCGGTACTGAC. The encoded protein is CASSIVRTSGTD. The entire CDR3 sequence reads CASSIVRTSGTDYTF.

This clone was observed at least ten times. The read finishes 3 residues shy of the CDR3 end, and the germline J gene is used to complete it. Other DNA sequences within the sample encode an identical CDR3. J is TRBJ1-3 and V is TRBV19, with 7 bases matching TRBD1. CDR1 LNHDA and CDR2 SQIVND come from the germline V gene (reference sequence). J lost 4 bases, V lost 9 bases, and 6 bases had no gene match. The CDR3 has 13 amino acids. The CDR3 DNA, read in part, is TGTGCCAGCGGGACAGCGGGAGGAAACACC. As protein: CASGTAGGNT. The CDR3 in its entirety is CASGTAGGNTIYF.

This clone showed up many times. The read comes to an end 3 residues before the CDR3 does, leaving the germline J gene to fill in the end. This chain uses TRBV7-8 with TRBJ2-7; TRBD1 matches 9 bases. Germline CDR1 reads SGHVS; CDR2 reads FQNEAQ. The ends lost 5 bases at V and 0 bases at J; junction bases unmatched: 11. CDR3 length equals 17 residues. The covered CDR3 bases are TGTGCCAGCAGCCCGAGCGGTGGGACAGGGCGCTCCTACGAG. Translated, it gives CASSPSGGTGRSYE. The whole CDR3 protein reads CASSPSGGTGRSYEQYF.

This clone was counted a few times. Coverage ceases 3 residues before the CDR3 finishes, and the germline J gene fills in the end. The rearrangement links TRBV6-1 to TRBJ1-1; TRBD1 might be the D (5 bases). Per germline, CDR1 MNHNS and CDR2 SASEGT. V was pared by 3 bases and J by 0 bases, with 14 bases between. The CDR3 sequence is 16 residues long. The CDR3 reads CASSDGAINMNTEAFF. The sequenced CDR3 bases are TGTGCCAGCAGTGATGGGGCGATAAATATGAACACTGAA.

The sample holds a few counts of this clone. Sequencing ends 3 residues short of the CDR3 end; the germline J gene provides the rest. The chain couples TRBV2 to TRBJ2-7; D is perhaps TRBD1 or TRBD2 (6 bases each). V was cut by 7 bases and J by 3 bases, with 16 bases left in between. CDR3 size: 14 residues. The V gene's germline CDR1 is SNHLY and CDR2 FYNNEI. Here the CDR3 reads CASKDAGQVYEQYF. The covered CDR3 bases are TGTGCCAGCAAAGACGCGGGACAAGTCTACGAG. Supplemented by reference TRBV2 and TRBJ2-7, the full variable domain reads EPEVTQTPSHQVTQMGQEVILRCVPISNHLYFYWYRQILGQKVEFLVSFYNNEISEKSEIFDDQFSVERPDGSNFTLKIRSTKLEDSAMYFCASKDAGQVYEQYFGPGTRLTVT.

Worth noting for this clone: The CDR3 is cut off 3 residues early in the read; its end comes from the germline J gene. V and J are TRBV18 and TRBJ2-2; D possibly corresponds to TRBD1 (7 bases). The CDR3 contains 16 residues. Germline V gives CDR1 KGHSH, CDR2 LQKENI. The CDR3 spells CASSLRRGQGSEKLFF. Incomplete CDR3 DNA: TGTGCCAGCTCCCTCCGGAGGGGGCAGGGTAGTGAAAAG.

This clone came up many times. The CDR3 goes on 3 residues after the read ends, and that part is filled in from the germline J gene. The chain has TRBV18 and TRBJ1-2; no clear D gene. The CDR3 is made up of 14 amino acids. Germline CDR1 and CDR2: KGHSH and LQKENI. The V end lost 2 bases, the J end lost 7 bases, and 14 bases lay between the germline ends. The CDR3 loop is CASSPVAASGGYTF. Incomplete CDR3 DNA: TGTGCCAGCTCACCAGTGGCGGCTAGCGGTGGC.

This clone showed up many times. The read terminates 3 residues ahead of where the CDR3 ends, so the germline J gene completes it. The rearrangement joins TRBV12-3 or TRBV12-4 to TRBJ1-1, with a weak D call TRBD1 (5 bases). The CDR3 extends over 15 amino acids. The ends were cut back, 6 bases at V and 0 bases at J, with 14 bases in the middle. The CDR3 bases that were read are TGTGCCAGCAGCTGGCGCAGGGAGATGAACACTGAA. Its protein is CASSWRREMNTE. The full CDR3 is CASSWRREMNTEAFF.

This clone was counted between two and nine times. The CDR3 extends 3 residues past the end of the read, so its final part is completed from the germline J gene. V gene TRBV20-1 combines with J gene TRBJ2-3; 8 nucleotides align to TRBD1. Germline lookup yields CDR1 DFQATT and CDR2 SNEGSKA (reference sequence). CDR3 length: 15 residues. CDR3 protein: CSARSAGGADQPQYF. The CDR3 bases that were read are TGCAGTGCTAGATCGGCAGGGGGCGCCGATCAGCCG.

A word on this clone: Sequencing ends 3 residues short of the CDR3 end; the germline J gene provides the rest. V is TRBV5-1 and J is TRBJ1-1; tentatively, D is TRBD1 (5 bases). The germline V gene has CDR1 SGHRS and CDR2 YFSETQ. The CDR3 has 15 residues. Trimming removed 0 bases at V and 2 bases at J, with 11 bases between. CDR3 DNA (partial): TGCGCCAGCAGCTTGGATGGCAGGGAAAACACTGAA. Encoded protein: CASSLDGRENTE. In full, the CDR3 is CASSLDGRENTEAFF.

This clone has at least ten counts. The read is 3 residues too short to cover the CDR3 end, so that end is filled in from the germline J gene. The J gene is TRBJ1-5, the V gene TRBV19; perhaps TRBD1 as D (6 bases). This CDR3 is built from 13 residues. Germline CDR1 and CDR2: LNHDA and SQIVND (reference sequence). V was shortened by 1 base and J by 6 bases, with 7 bases between the two germline ends. CDR3 DNA, as far as it was read: TGTGCCAGTAGTATAGGAGGGGGTCAGCCC. It is translated as CASSIGGGQP. The entire CDR3 protein reads CASSIGGGQPQHF.

The sample holds many counts of this clone. The read terminates 3 residues before the CDR3 end, so the remaining end is supplied by the germline J gene. This chain links TRBV7-9 with TRBJ1-1; 11 bases align to TRBD1. The germline V gene encodes CDR1 SEHNR and CDR2 FQNEAQ (reference sequence). The trim removed 1 base at V and 5 bases at J, leaving 3 bases unmatched. The CDR3 runs to 15 residues. CDR3 residues: CASSLVGQGGTEAFF. The sequenced part of the CDR3 DNA is TGTGCCAGCAGCTTAGTGGGACAGGGGGGGACTGAA.

This clone was observed many times. The read ends 3 residues early relative to the CDR3; the germline J gene fills the gap. The rearrangement joins TRBV7-8 to TRBJ1-5; 7 bases are shared with TRBD1. Germline CDR1 and CDR2: SGHVS and FQNEAQ. The V gene end was trimmed by 5 bases and the J gene end by 3 bases; junction bases not matched to a gene: 4. The CDR3 sequence is 14 residues long. CDR3 bases read: TGTGCCAGCAGCCCGGGACAGCCCAATCAGCCC. Its protein product is CASSPGQPNQP. The entire CDR3 reads CASSPGQPNQPQHF. The variable domain in full, completed from reference TRBV7-8 and TRBJ1-5, reads GAGVSQSPRYKVAKRGQDVALRCDPISGHVSLFWYQQALGQGPEFLTYFQNEAQLDKSGLPSDRFFAERPEGSVSTLKIQRTQQEDSAVYLCASSPGQPNQPQHFGDGTRLSIL.

The table lists this clone with many counts. The read gets to within 3 residues of the CDR3 end, and the germline J gene fills in the rest. V is TRBV6-1 and J is TRBJ1-1; D ambiguous. The CDR3 has 14 amino acids. The V gene lost 4 bases and the J gene lost 0 bases, with 9 bases spanning the gap. In germline, CDR1 is MNHNS, CDR2 SASEGT. The part of the CDR3 DNA that was read is TGTGCCAGCAGTGCCACTTCTATGAACACTGAA. It is translated as CASSATSMNTE. The entire CDR3 is CASSATSMNTEAFF.

This clone showed up many times. The read falls 3 residues short of the CDR3 end, and the missing part is taken from the germline J gene. The rearrangement joins TRBV5-1 to TRBJ2-7, with a tentative D call TRBD2 (5 bases). V was clipped by 0 bases and J by 2 bases, with 12 bases between them. This CDR3 region has 15 residues. Per germline, CDR1 SGHRS and CDR2 YFSETQ. The CDR3 region is CASSLGGEGPYEQYF. CDR3 DNA, as far as it was read: TGCGCCAGCAGCTTGGGTGGAGAGGGTCCCTACGAG. Filled out from reference TRBV5-1 and TRBJ2-7, the complete variable domain reads KAGVTQTPRYLIKTRGQQVTLSCSPISGHRSVSWYQQTPGQGLQFLFEYFSETQRNKGNFPGRFSGRQFSNSRSEMNVSTLELGDSALYLCASSLGGEGPYEQYFGPGTRLTVT.

The sample holds a few counts of this clone. The read ends 3 residues early relative to the CDR3; the germline J gene fills the gap. The chain joins TRBV19 to TRBJ2-5; possible D gene TRBD1, 5 bases. The ends were cut back, 4 bases at V and 4 bases at J, with 10 bases in the middle. CDR3 length: 13 amino acids. Germline V gives CDR1 LNHDA, CDR2 SQIVND (reference sequence). The CDR3 loop is CASSKPGIETQYF. Partial CDR3 DNA: TGTGCCAGTAGTAAGCCAGGGATAGAGACC. The full variable domain, in which reference TRBV19 and TRBJ2-5 provide the parts outside the CDR3, is DGGITQSPKYLFRKEGQNVTLSCEQNLNHDAMYWYRQDPGQGLRLIYYSQIVNDFQKGDIAEGYSVSREKKESFPLTVTSAQKNPTAFYLCASSKPGIETQYFGPGTRLLVL.

Many counts were recorded for this clone. The read terminates 3 residues before the CDR3 end, so the remaining end is supplied by the germline J gene. The chain carries TRBV30 and TRBJ2-3; TRBD2 agrees at 9 bases. The V gene's germline CDR1 is GTSNPN and CDR2 SVGIG (reference sequence). CDR3 length: 16 residues. J gave up 4 bases and V 2 bases, and 10 bases lay outside the gene matches. This CDR3 is CAWSTTPGLAPDTQYF. The DNA read from the CDR3 is TGTGCCTGGAGTACAACTCCGGGACTAGCTCCAGATACG.

Regarding this clone: The read falls 3 residues short of the CDR3 end, and the missing part is taken from the germline J gene. This chain joins TRBV20-1 and TRBJ1-4; 9 bases fit TRBD1. The CDR3 spans 14 residues. The germline CDR1 and CDR2 sequences are DFQATT and SNEGSKA (reference sequence). The CDR3 region is CSARAGTGPSPLFF. Incomplete CDR3 DNA: TGCAGTGCTAGGGCCGGGACAGGGCCCTCACCA.

There are many counts of this clone. The CDR3 end lies 3 residues beyond the end of the read and is filled in from the germline J gene. The chain is built from TRBV4-2 and TRBJ2-5, with D unclear. Germline V gene lookup returns CDR1 LGHNA and CDR2 YNFKEQ. The germline V and J ends were trimmed by 0 bases and 4 bases, with 9 bases remaining between them. This CDR3 has 14 residues. CDR3 in amino acids: CASSQDNSRETQYF. The DNA read from the CDR3 is TGTGCCAGCAGCCAAGATAACAGCCGAGAGACC.